These T cell receptor beta chains were read from a single sample in a study of blood T cell repertoires in COVID-19. TCRdb keeps only in-frame clones here, not all; method: immunoSEQ multiplex PCR. There are over 150,000 clones in the sample; less than 90% occur only once, and 1.1% lies in the top ten. The sequenced material came from peripheral blood. All receptors come from a man aged 25-45 years with acute or convalescent COVID-19. Each CDR3 is given with its conserved first and last residue. D genes are given only for firm matches. Only some rows state a clone size, as once, few, many or a class for expanded clones.

.,.,TRBV28,TRBJ2-7,CASSNRVNEQYF,TGTGCCAGCAGTAACAGGGTAAACGAGCAGTACTTC
.,.,TRBV12-3/TRBV12-4,TRBJ2-7,CASSPLGYEQYF,TGTGCCAGCAGCCCTCTCGGCTACGAGCAGTACTTC
.,.,TRBV28,TRBJ1-4,CASNELGVGEKLFF,TGTGCCAGCAACGAGCTCGGGGTGGGGGAAAAACTGTTTTTT
.,.,TRBV18,TRBJ2-3,CASSPGTTRTDTQYF,TGTGCCAGCTCACCAGGGACAACACGCACAGATACGCAGTATTTT
.,.,TRBV6-6,TRBJ1-6,CASSSTTTVPNSPLHF,TGTGCCAGCAGTTCCACTACGACAGTACCTAATTCACCCCTCCACTTT
.,TRBD2,TRBV28,TRBJ2-2,CASGNGSLRAGLANTGELFF,TGTGCCAGCGGGAATGGGAGCCTGAGAGCGGGACTCGCGAACACCGGGGAGCTGTTTTTT
.,.,TRBV5-1,TRBJ2-7,CASSLNGRDYEQYF,TGCGCCAGCAGCTTGAATGGCAGGGACTACGAGCAGTACTTC
.,TRBD2,TRBV5-1,TRBJ2-1,CASSLGEGDEQFF,TGCGCCAGCAGCTTGGGGGAGGGCGATGAGCAGTTCTTC
.,.,TRBV10-3,TRBJ1-5,CATSGGNQPQHF,TGTGCCACCTCAGGGGGCAATCAGCCCCAGCATTTT
.,.,TRBV6-5,TRBJ2-7,CASTQGYEQYF,TGTGCCAGCACCCAGGGCTACGAGCAGTACTTC
.,TRBD2,TRBV5-1,TRBJ2-1,CASSLAVLAGINEQFF,TGCGCCAGCAGCTTGGCCGTCCTAGCGGGAATCAATGAGCAGTTCTTC
.,.,TRBV6-5,TRBJ1-1,CASSPRTGSRAGAFF,TGTGCCAGCAGTCCCAGGACGGGGAGCCGCGCGGGGGCTTTCTTT
.,.,TRBV7-3,TRBJ1-1,CASRYKPGDTEAFF,TGTGCCAGCAGATACAAACCAGGGGACACTGAAGCTTTCTTT
.,.,TRBV7-9,TRBJ1-1,CASSQYNTEAFF,TGTGCCAGCAGCCAGTACAACACTGAAGCTTTCTTT
.,.,TRBV4-1,TRBJ2-1,CASSQEEDGSHNEQFF,TGCGCCAGCAGCCAAGAGGAGGACGGCTCCCACAATGAGCAGTTCTTC
.,.,TRBV30,TRBJ1-1,CAWSKPGHTNTEAFF,TGTGCCTGGAGTAAACCGGGACACACGAACACTGAAGCTTTCTTT
once,.,TRBV3-1/TRBV3-2,TRBJ1-1,CASSRPGGNTEAFF,TGTGCCAGCAGCCGCCCCGGAGGGAACACTGAAGCTTTCTTT
.,.,TRBV5-1,TRBJ1-1,CASSLGRANTEAFF,TGCGCCAGCAGCTTGGGCAGGGCGAACACTGAAGCTTTCTTT
.,.,TRBV9,TRBJ2-7,CASSVAGASYEQYF,TGTGCCAGCAGCGTGGCTGGTGCCTCCTACGAGCAGTACTTC
once,TRBD2,TRBV5-6,TRBJ2-7,CASSYGLANYEQYF,TGTGCCAGCAGCTACGGACTAGCGAACTACGAGCAGTACTTC
.,.,TRBV6-5,TRBJ1-2,CASSLGDYGYTF,TGTGCCAGCAGTCTAGGAGACTATGGCTACACCTTC
.,.,TRBV7-9,TRBJ1-4,CASSLVAGREKLFF,TGTGCCAGCAGCTTAGTGGCAGGGAGGGAAAAACTGTTTTTT
.,.,TRBV14,TRBJ1-3,CASSHGRGLSSGNTIYF,TGTGCCAGCAGCCACGGAAGAGGGCTAAGCTCTGGAAACACCATATATTTT
.,.,TRBV21-1,TRBJ2-7,CASSPNRVGKVGEQYF,TGTGCCAGCAGCCCAAACAGGGTAGGAAAGGTCGGCGAGCAGTACTTC
.,TRBD1,TRBV19,TRBJ1-1,CASSVQGATEAFF,TGTGCCAGTAGTGTGCAGGGGGCCACTGAAGCTTTCTTT
.,.,TRBV6-6,TRBJ2-2,CASSSPSGELFF,TGTGCCAGCAGTTCCCCCTCCGGGGAGCTGTTTTTT
.,.,TRBV29-1,TRBJ2-7,CSVAPRASPNEQYF,TGCAGCGTTGCGCCGCGAGCATCCCCTAACGAGCAGTACTTC
.,.,TRBV5-6,TRBJ1-1,CASSLRKTGSRREAFF,TGTGCTAGCAGCTTGCGTAAGACAGGATCTCGGCGGGAAGCTTTCTTT
.,TRBD2,TRBV23-1,TRBJ2-1,CASSQSARTSGYEQFF,TGCGCCAGCAGTCAATCGGCTAGGACTAGCGGGTATGAGCAGTTCTTC
.,.,TRBV28,TRBJ1-1,CASSSAGLNTEAFF,TGTGCCAGCAGTTCCGCAGGGTTAAACACTGAAGCTTTCTTT
.,TRBD1,TRBV5-6,TRBJ2-7,CASSFGTGGPYEQYF,TGTGCCAGCAGCTTTGGGACAGGGGGTCCCTACGAGCAGTACTTC
once,TRBD1,TRBV10-2,TRBJ2-7,CASTRDLGGSGIGEQYF,TGCGCCAGCACAAGGGATTTAGGGGGCTCGGGAATTGGCGAGCAGTACTTC
.,TRBD2,TRBV5-1,TRBJ2-7,CASSTMGTSGTYEQYF,TGCGCCAGCAGCACTATGGGTACTAGCGGTACCTACGAGCAGTACTTC
.,.,TRBV29-1,TRBJ2-7,CSVGTTKLYEQYF,TGCAGCGTTGGGACAACAAAACTTTACGAGCAGTACTTC
.,.,TRBV19,TRBJ2-6,CASSNLRSSSGANVLTF,TGTGCCAGTAGTAACCTCAGAAGTTCCTCTGGGGCCAACGTCCTGACTTTC
.,TRBD2,TRBV5-4,TRBJ2-7,CASGTSDSYEQYF,TGTGCCAGCGGGACTAGCGACTCCTACGAGCAGTACTTC
.,TRBD1,TRBV27,TRBJ1-1,CASSLTGPRTEAFF,TGTGCCAGCAGTTTGACAGGGCCCCGCACTGAAGCTTTCTTT
.,.,TRBV12-3/TRBV12-4,TRBJ1-1,CASNERTNTEAFF,TGTGCCAGCAACGAGCGAACGAACACTGAAGCTTTCTTT
.,TRBD1,TRBV11-2,TRBJ2-1,CASSLVDRSYNEQFF,TGTGCCAGCAGTTTGGTGGACAGGTCCTACAATGAGCAGTTCTTC
.,.,TRBV11-2,TRBJ1-2,CASSFRGGYTF,TGTGCCAGCAGCTTCCGGGGTGGCTACACCTTC
.,.,TRBV11-2,TRBJ2-5,CASSPNPSGIRTQYF,TGTGCCAGCAGCCCTAACCCCTCCGGGATCCGAACCCAGTACTTC
.,.,TRBV9,TRBJ1-2,CASSVALLPGYTF,TGTGCCAGCAGCGTAGCTCTTCTTCCGGGTTACACCTTC
.,TRBD1,TRBV3-1/TRBV3-2,TRBJ1-4,CASSGQGSTNEKLFF,TGTGCCAGCAGCGGACAGGGGAGCACTAATGAAAAACTGTTTTTT
.,.,TRBV18,TRBJ2-2,CASSPLSNTGELFF,TGTGCCAGCTCACCGTTATCGAACACCGGGGAGCTGTTTTTT
.,.,TRBV12-3/TRBV12-4,TRBJ2-7,CASSLSHSYEQYF,TGTGCCAGCAGTTTAAGCCATTCCTACGAGCAGTACTTC